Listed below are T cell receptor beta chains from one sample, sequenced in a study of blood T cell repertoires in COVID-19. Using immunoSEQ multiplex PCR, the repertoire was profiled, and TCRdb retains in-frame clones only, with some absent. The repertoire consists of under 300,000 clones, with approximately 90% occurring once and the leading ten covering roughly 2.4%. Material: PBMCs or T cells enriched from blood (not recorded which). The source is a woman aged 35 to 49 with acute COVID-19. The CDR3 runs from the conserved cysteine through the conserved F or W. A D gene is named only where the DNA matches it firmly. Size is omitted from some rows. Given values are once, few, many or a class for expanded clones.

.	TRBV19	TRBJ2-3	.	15	CASSKEEGLTDTQYF	TGTGCCAGTAGTAAAGAGGAGGGGTTAACAGATACGCAGTATTTT
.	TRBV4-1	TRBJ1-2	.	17	CASSQDRGDIGNYGYTF	TGCGCCAGCAGCCAAGATCGGGGAGATATTGGGAACTATGGCTACACCTTC
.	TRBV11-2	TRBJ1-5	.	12	CASSTGYQPQHF	TGTGCCAGCAGTACAGGTTATCAGCCCCAGCATTTT
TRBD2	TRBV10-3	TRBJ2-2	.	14	CAISALAGTGELFF	TGTGCCATCAGTGCGCTAGCGGGAACCGGGGAGCTGTTTTTT
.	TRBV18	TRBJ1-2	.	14	CASSPGGTGRGYTF	TGTGCCAGCTCACCAGGGGGTACAGGGAGAGGCTACACCTTC
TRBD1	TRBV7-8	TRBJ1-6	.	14	CASSSTGRGSPLHF	TGTGCCAGCAGCTCGACAGGGAGAGGTTCACCCCTCCACTTT
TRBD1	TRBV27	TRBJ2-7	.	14	CASSLKGAAYEQYF	TGTGCCAGCAGTTTAAAGGGGGCCGCCTACGAGCAGTACTTC
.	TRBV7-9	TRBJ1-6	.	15	CASTSDSSYNSPLHF	TGTGCCAGCACCTCAGACAGCTCCTATAATTCACCCCTCCACTTT
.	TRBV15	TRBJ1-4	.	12	CATSQGFEKLFF	TGTGCCACCTCGCAGGGATTTGAAAAACTGTTTTTT
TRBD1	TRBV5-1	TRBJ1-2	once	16	CASSHNPGQGLYGYTF	TGCGCCAGCAGCCACAACCCCGGACAGGGACTCTATGGCTACACCTTC
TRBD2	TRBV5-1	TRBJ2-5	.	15	CASSRSGVYGETQYF	TGCGCCAGCAGCCGGAGCGGGGTGTACGGAGAGACCCAGTACTTC
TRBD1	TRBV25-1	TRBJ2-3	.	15	CASTSGQGRTDTQYF	TGTGCCAGCACCTCGGGACAGGGGAGAACAGATACGCAGTATTTT
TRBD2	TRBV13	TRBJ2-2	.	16	CASRTGTSGRSGELFF	TGTGCCTCCCGGACAGGGACTAGCGGGAGGTCCGGGGAGCTGTTTTTT
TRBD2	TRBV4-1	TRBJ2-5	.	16	CASSQGGLAAQETQYF	TGCGCCAGCAGCCAAGGGGGACTAGCGGCCCAAGAGACCCAGTACTTC
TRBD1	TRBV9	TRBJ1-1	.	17	CASSVVPGQGENTEAFF	TGTGCCAGCAGCGTAGTCCCGGGACAGGGAGAGAACACTGAAGCTTTCTTT
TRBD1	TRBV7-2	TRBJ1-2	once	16	CASSSGGQGAHYGYTF	TGTGCCAGCAGCTCAGGGGGTCAGGGGGCTCACTATGGCTACACCTTC
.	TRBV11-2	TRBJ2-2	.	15	CASSLARVDTGELFF	TGTGCCAGCAGCTTAGCCAGGGTAGACACCGGGGAGCTGTTTTTT
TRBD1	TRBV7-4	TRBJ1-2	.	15	CASSLNHTGTGGYTF	TGTGCCAGCAGCTTAAATCATACGGGGACAGGGGGCTACACCTTC
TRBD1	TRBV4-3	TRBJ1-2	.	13	CASSRQGLYGYTF	TGCGCCAGCAGCCGACAGGGGCTCTATGGCTACACCTTC
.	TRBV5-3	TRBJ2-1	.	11	CARSLTAGQFF	TGTGCCAGAAGCTTGACAGCAGGGCAGTTCTTC
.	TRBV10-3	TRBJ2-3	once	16	CAISGSSGFGTDTQYF	TGTGCCATCAGTGGGTCGTCGGGTTTCGGCACAGATACGCAGTATTTT
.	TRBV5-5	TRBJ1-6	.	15	CASSQEQVFNSPLHF	TGTGCCAGCAGCCAAGAACAGGTTTTTAATTCACCCCTCCACTTT
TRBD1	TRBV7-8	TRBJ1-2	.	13	CASSTRQGNGYTF	TGTGCCAGCAGCACCAGACAGGGCAACGGCTACACCTTC
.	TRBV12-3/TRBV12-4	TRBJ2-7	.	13	CASSSTGTHEQYF	TGTGCCAGCAGTTCTACCGGGACACACGAGCAGTACTTC
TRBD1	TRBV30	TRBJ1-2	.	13	CAWTGGRSEGYTF	TGTGCCTGGACAGGGGGGAGGAGTGAAGGCTACACCTTC